This TCR beta chain is from a study of breast tumors, draining lymph nodes, adjacent tissues. Study findings and constraints: Tumors had less TCR diversity than lymph nodes, more than nontumor tissue. Data only fit, rather than demonstrated, lymph node origin of most tumor T cells. Most tumor T cells seemingly derive from lymph node, then expand in tumor.

In TCRdb, the multiplex PCR reads were re-called with MiXCR into one record per CDR3 protein. The sample gives about 230,000 distinct CDR3 sequences, roughly 32% of which show up once; 1.4% is in the top ten. There are many counts of this clonotype. Its antigen is as yet unknown. Breast cancer patients provided tissue from their axillary draining lymph nodes. The receptor's source is a female donor with breast cancer. Some clones in this sample may be carry-over from other donors' samples. Sequencing input: axillary lymph node tissue.

The CDR3 reads CSVELGDTQYF. The CDR3, as DNA: TGCAGCGTTGAGCTAGGAGATACGCAGTATTTT. The chain employs TRBV29-1 and TRBJ2-3; D remains unclear. This CDR3 contains 11 residues. Germline assignment: CDR1 SQVTM and CDR2 ANQGSEA. The V gene lost 3 bases and the J gene lost 5 bases, with 6 bases spanning the gap.